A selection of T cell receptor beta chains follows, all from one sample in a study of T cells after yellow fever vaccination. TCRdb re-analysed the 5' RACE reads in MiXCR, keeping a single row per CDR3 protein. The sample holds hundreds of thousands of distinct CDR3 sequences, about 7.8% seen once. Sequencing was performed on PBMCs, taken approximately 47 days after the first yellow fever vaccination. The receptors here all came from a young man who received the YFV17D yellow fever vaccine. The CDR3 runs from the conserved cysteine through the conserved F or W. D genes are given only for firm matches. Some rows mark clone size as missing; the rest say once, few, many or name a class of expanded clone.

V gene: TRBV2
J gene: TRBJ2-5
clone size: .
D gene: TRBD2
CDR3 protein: CASGMGVAAGVQETQYF
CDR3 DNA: TGTGCCAGCGGGATGGGGGTGGCGGCGGGAGTCCAAGAGACCCAGTACTTC

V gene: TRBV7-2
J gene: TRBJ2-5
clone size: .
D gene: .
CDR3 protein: CASSLAGGLKSETQYF
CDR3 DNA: TGTGCCAGCAGCTTAGCGGGGGGGCTGAAGAGTGAGACCCAGTACTTC

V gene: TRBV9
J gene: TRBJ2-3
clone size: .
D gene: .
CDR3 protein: CASSVGRGQSTDTQYF
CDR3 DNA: TGTGCCAGCAGCGTTGGCAGGGGCCAATCCACAGATACGCAGTATTTT

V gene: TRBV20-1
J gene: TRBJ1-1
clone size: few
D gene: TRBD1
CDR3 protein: CSARRGTEDTEAFF
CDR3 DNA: TGCAGTGCTAGGAGGGGGACAGAAGACACTGAAGCTTTCTTT

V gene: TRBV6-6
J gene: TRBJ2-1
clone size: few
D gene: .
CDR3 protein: CASRQTGYNEQFF
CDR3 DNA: TGTGCCAGCAGACAGACAGGTTACAATGAGCAGTTCTTC

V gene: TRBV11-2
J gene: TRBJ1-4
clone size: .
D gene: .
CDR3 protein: CASSLEARGGLEEKLFF
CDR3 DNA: TGTGCCAGCAGCTTAGAGGCTAGGGGGGGCCTGGAGGAAAAACTGTTTTTT

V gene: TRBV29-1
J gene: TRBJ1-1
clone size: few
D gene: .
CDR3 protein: CSVEEWQGEAFF
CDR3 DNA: TGCAGCGTCGAGGAATGGCAGGGCGAAGCTTTCTTT

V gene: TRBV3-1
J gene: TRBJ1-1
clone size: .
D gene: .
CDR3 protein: CASTLGTDNEAFF
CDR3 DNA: TGTGCCAGCACCCTGGGAACAGATAATGAAGCTTTCTTT

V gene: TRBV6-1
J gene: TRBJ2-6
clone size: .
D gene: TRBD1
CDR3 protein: CASSGYRGVYSGANVLTF
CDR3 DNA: TGTGCCAGCAGTGGGTACAGGGGGGTCTACTCTGGGGCCAACGTCCTGACTTTC

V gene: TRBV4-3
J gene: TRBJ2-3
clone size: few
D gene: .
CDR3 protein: CASSQDSGPSTDTQYF
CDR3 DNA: TGCGCCAGCAGCCAAGATTCGGGGCCTAGCACAGATACGCAGTATTTT

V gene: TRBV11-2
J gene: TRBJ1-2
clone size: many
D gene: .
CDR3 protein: CASSLDQYGYTF
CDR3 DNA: TGTGCCAGCAGTTTAGATCAGTATGGCTACACCTTC

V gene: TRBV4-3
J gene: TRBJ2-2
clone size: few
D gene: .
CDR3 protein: CASSRAHAGTGELFF
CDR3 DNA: TGCGCCAGCAGCCGAGCTCATGCCGGGACCGGGGAGCTGTTTTTT

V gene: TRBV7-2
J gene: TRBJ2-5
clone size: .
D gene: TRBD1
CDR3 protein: CASSNQAGGGETLYF
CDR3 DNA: TGTGCCAGCAGCAATCAAGCAGGGGGCGGGGAGACCCTGTACTTC

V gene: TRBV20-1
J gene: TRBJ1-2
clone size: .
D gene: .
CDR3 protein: CSARDSRQLYTF
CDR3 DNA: TGCAGTGCTAGAGACAGCCGACAGTTGTACACCTTC

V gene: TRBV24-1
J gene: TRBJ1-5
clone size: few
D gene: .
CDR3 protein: CATSEGGQLGNQPQHF
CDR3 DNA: TGTGCCACCAGTGAGGGAGGACAGCTGGGTAATCAGCCCCAGCATTTT

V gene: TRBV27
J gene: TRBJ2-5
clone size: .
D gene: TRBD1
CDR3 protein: CASSGNRGRETQYF
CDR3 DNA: TGTGCCAGCAGTGGAAACAGGGGGCGAGAGACCCAGTACTTC

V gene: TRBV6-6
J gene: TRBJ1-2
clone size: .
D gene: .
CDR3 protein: CASCRTDNYGYTF
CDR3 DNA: TGTGCCAGCTGTAGGACAGATAACTATGGCTACACCTTC

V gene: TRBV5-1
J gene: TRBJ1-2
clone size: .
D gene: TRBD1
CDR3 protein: CASRSGTGGSGYTF
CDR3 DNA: TGCGCCAGCAGATCCGGGACAGGGGGGAGCGGCTACACCTTC

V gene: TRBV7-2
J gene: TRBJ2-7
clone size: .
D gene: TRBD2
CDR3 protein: CASSLVSVTTSVEQYF
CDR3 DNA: TGTGCCAGCAGCTTAGTATCCGTTACGACTAGCGTCGAGCAGTACTTC

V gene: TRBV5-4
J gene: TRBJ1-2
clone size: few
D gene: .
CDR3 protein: CASSLEAANYGYTF
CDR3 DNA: TGTGCCAGCAGCTTGGAAGCCGCTAACTATGGCTACACCTTC

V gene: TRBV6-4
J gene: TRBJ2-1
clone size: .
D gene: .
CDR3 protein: CASSEDNVNEQFF
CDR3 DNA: TGTGCCAGCAGTGAGGACAACGTAAATGAGCAGTTCTTC

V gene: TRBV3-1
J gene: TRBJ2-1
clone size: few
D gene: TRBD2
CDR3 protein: CASSQDIIAGGPSYNEQFF
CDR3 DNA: TGTGCCAGCAGCCAAGATATAATAGCGGGGGGTCCTTCCTACAATGAGCAGTTCTTC

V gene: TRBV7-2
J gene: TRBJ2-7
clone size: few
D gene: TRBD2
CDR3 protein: CASSLRASGDYEQYF
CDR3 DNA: TGTGCCAGCAGCTTAAGGGCTAGCGGGGACTACGAGCAGTACTTC

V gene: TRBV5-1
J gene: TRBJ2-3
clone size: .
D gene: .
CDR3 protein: CASSSWHNTDTQYF
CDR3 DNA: TGCGCCAGCAGCTCGTGGCATAACACAGATACGCAGTATTTT

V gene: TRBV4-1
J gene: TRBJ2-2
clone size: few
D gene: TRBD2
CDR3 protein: CASSQSTSGHTGELFF
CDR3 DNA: TGCGCCAGCAGCCAATCGACTAGCGGGCACACCGGGGAGCTGTTTTTT

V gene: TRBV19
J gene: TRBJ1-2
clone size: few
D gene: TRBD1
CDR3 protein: CASSYSQGAFGYTF
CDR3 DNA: TGTGCCAGTAGCTACAGTCAGGGGGCTTTTGGCTACACCTTC

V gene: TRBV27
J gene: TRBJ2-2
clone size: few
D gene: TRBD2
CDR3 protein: CASSPAGTSGNINTGELFF
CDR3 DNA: TGTGCCAGCAGCCCGGCCGGGACTAGCGGCAATATTAACACCGGGGAGCTGTTTTTT

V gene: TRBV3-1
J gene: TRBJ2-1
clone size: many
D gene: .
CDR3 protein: CASSQSGSIEQFF
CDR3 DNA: TGTGCCAGCAGCCAGTCGGGAAGTATTGAGCAGTTCTTC

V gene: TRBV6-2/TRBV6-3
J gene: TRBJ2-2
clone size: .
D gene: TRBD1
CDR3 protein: CASSYGTGANTGELFF
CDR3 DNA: TGTGCCAGCAGTTACGGGACAGGGGCGAACACCGGGGAGCTGTTTTTT

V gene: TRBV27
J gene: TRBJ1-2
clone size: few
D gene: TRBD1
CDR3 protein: CASSRQGIFGYTF
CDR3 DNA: TGTGCCAGCAGCAGACAGGGCATCTTTGGCTACACCTTC

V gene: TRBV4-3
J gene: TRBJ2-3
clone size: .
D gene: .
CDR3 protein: CASSQVGGGTDTQYF
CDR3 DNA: TGCGCCAGCAGCCAAGTTGGGGGAGGCACAGATACGCAGTATTTT

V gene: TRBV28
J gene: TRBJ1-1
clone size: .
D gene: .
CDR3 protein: CASSLVEHTEAFF
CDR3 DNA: TGTGCCAGCAGTTTGGTGGAGCACACTGAAGCTTTCTTT

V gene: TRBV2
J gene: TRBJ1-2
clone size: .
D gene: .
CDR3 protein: CASSATTGFHYTF
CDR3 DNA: TGTGCCAGCAGCGCTACTACAGGGTTTCACTACACCTTC

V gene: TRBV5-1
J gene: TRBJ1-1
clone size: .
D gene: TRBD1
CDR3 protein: CASSWRQGSTEAFF
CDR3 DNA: TGCGCCAGCAGCTGGCGACAGGGGAGCACTGAAGCTTTCTTT

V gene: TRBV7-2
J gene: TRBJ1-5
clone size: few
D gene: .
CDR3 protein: CASSLDPGKQPQHF
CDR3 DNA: TGTGCCAGCAGCTTAGACCCAGGGAAGCAGCCCCAGCATTTT

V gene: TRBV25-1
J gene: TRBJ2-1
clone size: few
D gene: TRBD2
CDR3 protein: CASSPWGGGYTYNEQFF
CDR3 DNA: TGTGCCAGCAGCCCCTGGGGCGGGGGGTATACCTACAATGAGCAGTTCTTC

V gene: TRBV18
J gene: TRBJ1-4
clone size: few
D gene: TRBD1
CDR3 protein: CASSPGQSEKLFF
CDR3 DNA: TGTGCCAGCTCACCGGGACAGAGTGAAAAACTGTTTTTT

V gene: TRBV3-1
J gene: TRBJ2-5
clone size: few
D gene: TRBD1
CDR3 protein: CASSAAGGRAQETQYF
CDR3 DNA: TGTGCCAGCAGCGCCGCAGGGGGAAGGGCCCAAGAGACCCAGTACTTC

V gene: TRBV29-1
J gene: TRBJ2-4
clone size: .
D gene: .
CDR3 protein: CSVELPAKNIQYF
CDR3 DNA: TGCAGCGTTGAGCTTCCAGCCAAAAACATTCAGTACTTC

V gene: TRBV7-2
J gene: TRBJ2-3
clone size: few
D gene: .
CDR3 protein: CASSLGFILRGLGDTQYF
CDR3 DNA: TGTGCCAGCAGCTTAGGCTTCATATTGCGGGGTTTGGGAGATACGCAGTATTTT

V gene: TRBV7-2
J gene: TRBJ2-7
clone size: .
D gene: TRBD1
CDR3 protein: CASSFSGQGAYEQYF
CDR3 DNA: TGTGCCAGCAGCTTCTCGGGACAGGGGGCCTACGAGCAGTACTTC

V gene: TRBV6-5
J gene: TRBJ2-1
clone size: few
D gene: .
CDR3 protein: CASSYSGSANNEQFF
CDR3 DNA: TGTGCCAGCAGTTACTCTGGCAGCGCAAACAATGAGCAGTTCTTC

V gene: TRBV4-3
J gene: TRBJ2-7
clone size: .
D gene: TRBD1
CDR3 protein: CASSQEGGQSYEQYF
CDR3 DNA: TGCGCCAGCAGCCAAGAAGGGGGACAGTCCTACGAGCAGTACTTC

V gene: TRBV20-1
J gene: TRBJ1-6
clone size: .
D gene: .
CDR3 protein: CSARDPATGGDSPLHF
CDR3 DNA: TGCAGTGCTAGAGATCCAGCGACAGGTGGAGATTCACCCCTCCACTTT

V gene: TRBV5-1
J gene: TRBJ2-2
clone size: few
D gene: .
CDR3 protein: CASSPVLAEAGELFF
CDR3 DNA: TGCGCCAGCAGCCCAGTTCTCGCAGAAGCCGGGGAGCTGTTTTTT

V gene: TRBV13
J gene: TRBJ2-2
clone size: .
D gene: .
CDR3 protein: CASSPYGGELFF
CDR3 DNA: TGTGCCAGCAGCCCTTATGGCGGGGAGCTGTTTTTT

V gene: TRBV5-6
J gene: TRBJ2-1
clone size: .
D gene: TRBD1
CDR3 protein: CASSRDREKYNEQFF
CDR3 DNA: TGTGCCAGCTCCCGAGACAGGGAAAAATACAATGAGCAGTTCTTC

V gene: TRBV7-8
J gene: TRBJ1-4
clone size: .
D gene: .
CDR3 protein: CASTRDTSNEKLFF
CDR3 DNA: TGTGCCAGCACCCGGGACACCTCTAATGAAAAACTGTTTTTT

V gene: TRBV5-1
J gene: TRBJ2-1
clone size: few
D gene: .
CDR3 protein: CASAVVSGTYNEQFF
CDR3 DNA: TGCGCCAGCGCCGTCGTATCTGGGACCTACAATGAGCAGTTCTTC

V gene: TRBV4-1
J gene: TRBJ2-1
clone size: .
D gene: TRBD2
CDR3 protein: CASSRGSGGPPYNGQFF
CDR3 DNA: TGCGCCAGCAGCCGAGGTAGCGGGGGTCCCCCCTACAATGGGCAGTTCTTC

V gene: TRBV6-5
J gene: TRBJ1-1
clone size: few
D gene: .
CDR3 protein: CASSSLIGDENTEAFF
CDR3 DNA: TGTGCCAGCAGTTCCTTAATCGGGGATGAGAACACTGAAGCTTTCTTT

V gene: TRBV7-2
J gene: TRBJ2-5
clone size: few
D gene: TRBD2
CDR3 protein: CASSPWGGGETQYF
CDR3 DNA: TGTGCCAGCAGCCCGTGGGGGGGTGGAGAGACCCAGTACTTC

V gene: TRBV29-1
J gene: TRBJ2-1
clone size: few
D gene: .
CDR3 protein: CSVEPGDSRNEQFF
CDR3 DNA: TGCAGCGTTGAACCGGGAGACAGTCGCAATGAGCAGTTCTTC